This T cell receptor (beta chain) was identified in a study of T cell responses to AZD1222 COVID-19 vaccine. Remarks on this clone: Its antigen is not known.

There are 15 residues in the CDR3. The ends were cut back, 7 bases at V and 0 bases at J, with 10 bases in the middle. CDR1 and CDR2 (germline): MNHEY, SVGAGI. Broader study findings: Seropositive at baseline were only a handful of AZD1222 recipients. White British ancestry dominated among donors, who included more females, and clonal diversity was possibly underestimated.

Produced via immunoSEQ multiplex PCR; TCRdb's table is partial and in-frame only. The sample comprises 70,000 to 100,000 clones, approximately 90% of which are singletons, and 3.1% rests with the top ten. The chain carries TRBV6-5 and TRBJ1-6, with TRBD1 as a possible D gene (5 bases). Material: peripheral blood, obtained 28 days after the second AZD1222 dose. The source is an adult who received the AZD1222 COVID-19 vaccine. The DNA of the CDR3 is TGTGCCAGCATCCCCGACAGCTCCTATAATTCACCCCTCCACTTT. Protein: CASIPDSSYNSPLHF.